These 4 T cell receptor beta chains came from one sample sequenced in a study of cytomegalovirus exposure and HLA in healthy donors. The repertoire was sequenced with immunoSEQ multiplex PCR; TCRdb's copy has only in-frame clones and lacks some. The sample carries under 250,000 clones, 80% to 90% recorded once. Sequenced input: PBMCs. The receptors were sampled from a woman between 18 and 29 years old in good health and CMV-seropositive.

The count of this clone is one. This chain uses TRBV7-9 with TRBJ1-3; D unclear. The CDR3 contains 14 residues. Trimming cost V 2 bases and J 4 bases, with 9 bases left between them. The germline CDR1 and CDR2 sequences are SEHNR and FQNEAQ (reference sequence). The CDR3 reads CASSLPLSGNTIYF. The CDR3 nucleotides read TGTGCCAGCAGCTTACCCCTAAGCGGAAACACCATATATTTT.

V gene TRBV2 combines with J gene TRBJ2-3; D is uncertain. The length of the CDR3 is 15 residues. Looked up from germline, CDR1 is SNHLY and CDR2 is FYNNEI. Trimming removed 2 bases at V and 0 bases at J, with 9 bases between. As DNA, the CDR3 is TGTGCCAGCAGTGAACCCACCACAAGCACAGATACGCAGTATTTT. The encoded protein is CASSEPTTSTDTQYF.

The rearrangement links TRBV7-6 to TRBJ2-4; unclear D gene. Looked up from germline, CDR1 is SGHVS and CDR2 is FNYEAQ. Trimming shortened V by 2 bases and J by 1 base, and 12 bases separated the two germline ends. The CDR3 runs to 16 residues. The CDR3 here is CASSLFGGSAKNIQYF. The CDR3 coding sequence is TGTGCCAGCAGCTTATTCGGCGGCAGCGCCAAAAACATTCAGTACTTC.

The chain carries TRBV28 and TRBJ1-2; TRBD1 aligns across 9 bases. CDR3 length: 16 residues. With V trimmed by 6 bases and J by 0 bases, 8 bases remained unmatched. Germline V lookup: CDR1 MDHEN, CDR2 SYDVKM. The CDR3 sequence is CASRAQGALANYGYTF. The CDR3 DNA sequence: TGTGCCAGCAGGGCACAGGGGGCCTTAGCTAACTATGGCTACACCTTC.